This TCR beta chain stems from a study of tumor T cells in aggressive B-cell lymphoma. Germline values: CDR1 SGHTA, CDR2 FQGNSA. The CDR3 is 14 residues long. Trimming pared 6 bases from V and 6 bases from J, leaving 18 bases between. Sequenced by immunoSEQ multiplex PCR; TCRdb stores in-frame clones only, minus some. The sample has about 5,100 clones; approximately 94% are singletons. Sequences were obtained from tumor tissue. The clonotype originates from an adult with diffuse large B cell lymphoma. The J gene is TRBJ2-7, the V gene TRBV7-2; D might be TRBD2 (7 bases). In nucleotides, the CDR3 is TGTGCCAGCAGTCCCGGAGGGGGGGCAATCGAGCAGTACTTC. This translates into CASSPGGGAIEQYF.